Below, one T cell receptor beta chain is given with its context. The antigen remains undetermined. The sample belongs to a study of cytomegalovirus exposure and HLA in healthy donors. Broader study findings: Among donors in an Asian-associated ancestry cluster, a later analysis reportedly found fewer N-insertions than the approximately 700-donor mean.

PCR involved 60 Vbeta and 13 Jbeta primers. Clones were sequenced by immunoSEQ multiplex PCR, and TCRdb holds only the in-frame ones, with some missing. The sample includes a few hundred thousand clones, around 79% of them seen just once. The CDR3 runs 13 residues. CDR1 is SQVTM and CDR2 is ANQGSEA in the germline V gene. Between the trimmed V and J ends, which lost 2 bases and 3 bases, there was a span of 8 bases. Input material: PBMCs. The chain combines TRBV29-1 with TRBJ1-3, with a possible D match to TRBD1 (5 bases). The source is a man aged 18 to 29 in good health and CMV-seronegative. As DNA, the CDR3 is TGCAGCGTTGAAAAGGGGCTTGGAAACACCATATATTTT. Its translation: CSVEKGLGNTIYF. Full variable domain (outside the CDR3, taken from reference TRBV29-1 and TRBJ1-3): SAVISQKPSRDICQRGTSLTIQCQVDSQVTMMFWYRQQPGQSLTLIATANQGSEATYESGFVIDKFPISRPNLTFSTLTVSNMSPEDSSIYLCSVEKGLGNTIYFGEGSWLTVV.